This T cell receptor beta chain derives from a study of T cells in narcolepsy. General observations from the study: Comparing one patient's CSF and blood CD4+ clonotypes highlighted HCRT- and TRIB2-specific autoreactive clonotypes. Blood of same and different patients, but not healthy controls, reportedly held recurring autoreactive clonotypes. In some patient and control memory CD4+ samples, autoreactive clones were absent.

Sequencing was performed with immunoSEQ multiplex PCR; in TCRdb, only in-frame clones are kept and a portion is missing. The table lists 25,000 to 35,000 clones, about four fifths of them singletons. With regard to this clone: As yet, its antigen is unknown. The same CDR3 can be traced to other DNA sequences in this sample.

V shed 0 bases and J shed 7 bases, with 1 base lying between them. The germline V gene has CDR1 MNHEY and CDR2 SVGAGI. This CDR3 has 11 amino acids. V usage is TRBV6-5 and J usage is TRBJ2-1; D call uncertain. What was sequenced was memory (CD45RA-) CD4+ T cells from blood. This receptor was taken from a human donor in good health. The DNA of the CDR3 is TGTGCCAGCAGTTACTCGAATGAGCAGTTCTTC. As protein: CASSYSNEQFF.